These 27 T cell receptor beta chains originate from one sample sequenced in a study of cytomegalovirus exposure and HLA in healthy donors. The PCR ran on 60 Vbeta and 13 Jbeta primers. Only in-frame clones appear in the TCRdb table, and some are missing; sequencing was by immunoSEQ multiplex PCR. The sample has more than 90,000 clones, more than 80% seen once. The specimen was PBMCs. These receptors all stem from a man between 25 and 39 years old in good health and CMV-seronegative.

The chain uses TRBV4-1 and TRBJ1-4, with unresolved D. V was pared by 4 bases and J by 0 bases, with 9 bases between. CDR1 MGHRA and CDR2 YSYEKL come from the germline V gene. The CDR3 runs 15 residues. CDR3 DNA sequence: TGCGCCAGCAGCCTGCGTGCTGCAACTAATGAAAAACTGTTTTTT. The encoded protein is CASSLRAATNEKLFF.

The DNA for the CDR3 is TGCGCCAGCAGCCAACCGGGACAGGGGGCAAATCAGCCCCAGCATTTT. Translated: CASSQPGQGANQPQHF. The rearrangement joins TRBV4-1 to TRBJ1-5, with 12 nucleotides matching TRBD1. Looked up from germline, CDR1 is MGHRA and CDR2 is YSYEKL. The CDR3 has 16 residues. V lost 2 bases to trimming and J lost 4 bases; unmatched junction nucleotides: 3.

V is TRBV6-5 and J is TRBJ2-1; 13 bases agree with TRBD2. The CDR3 is 14 residues long. Per germline, CDR1 MNHEY and CDR2 SVGAGI. Trimming at V came to 5 bases and at J to 15 bases, leaving 10 bases not matched to a gene. The CDR3 sequence: CASSRTSGGQARFF. CDR3 DNA: TGTGCCAGCAGTCGGACTAGCGGGGGACAAGCGCGGTTCTTC.

The chain links TRBV15 to TRBJ2-6; 9 bases are a match to TRBD1. Germline lookup yields CDR1 LNHNV and CDR2 YYDKDF (reference sequence). Germline trimming cut 4 bases from V and 4 bases from J; bases unmatched to any gene: 11. CDR3 length: 18 residues. For the CDR3, the DNA is TGTGCCACCAGCACAGAGGTGGGACAGGGCTCCGGGGCCAACGTCCTGACTTTC. Amino acid sequence: CATSTEVGQGSGANVLTF.

The chain uses TRBV6-1 and TRBJ1-5; D is perhaps TRBD1 (6 bases). Germline CDR1 and CDR2: MNHNS and SASEGT. This CDR3 is built from 14 residues. Trimming shortened V by 6 bases and J by 2 bases, and 11 bases separated the two germline ends. CDR3 nucleotides: TGTGCCAGCAGCTTACGACAGGGCAATCAGCCCCAGCATTTT. This sequence encodes CASSLRQGNQPQHF.

This rearrangement joins TRBV28 to TRBJ2-7, with D uncertain. Trimming removed 6 bases at V and 3 bases at J, with 12 bases between. This CDR3 is built from 13 residues. Germline values: CDR1 MDHEN, CDR2 SYDVKM. The DNA of the CDR3 is TGTGCCAGCAGCCTAGTCTTAGGCTACGAGCAGTACTTC. Translating gives CASSLVLGYEQYF.

In DNA, the CDR3 is TGCGCCAGCAGCATCAGGGGTCTTAGGGAGACCCAGTACTTC. It is translated as CASSIRGLRETQYF. The chain employs TRBV5-1 and TRBJ2-5; a possible D gene is TRBD1 (6 bases). The CDR3 has 14 residues. CDR1 and CDR2 from the germline V gene are SGHRS and YFSETQ. The V end lost 4 bases, the J end lost 5 bases, and 15 bases lay between the germline ends.

V and J are TRBV5-6 and TRBJ1-1; D gene uncertain. CDR1 SGHDT and CDR2 YYEEEE come from the germline V gene. CDR3 size: 14 residues. V dropped 1 base and J dropped 5 bases, with 12 bases sitting between them. The CDR3 coding sequence is TGTGCCAGCAGCTTGTACACTGCGGGAACTGAAGCTTTCTTT. Its protein is CASSLYTAGTEAFF.

V gene TRBV19 combines with J gene TRBJ1-1, with TRBD1 as a possible D gene (5 bases). Trimming removed 3 bases from V and 4 bases from J, with 15 bases in between. CDR1 and CDR2 (germline): LNHDA, SQIVND (reference sequence). CDR3 length: 15 amino acids. This CDR3 reads CASSMSGGLRTEAFF. CDR3 nucleotide sequence: TGTGCCAGTAGTATGTCGGGGGGATTGCGCACTGAAGCTTTCTTT.

The CDR3 DNA follows: TGCAGTCTCGTCGGGGGATCCGAGACCCAGTACTTC. This sequence encodes CSLVGGSETQYF. The genes are TRBV29-1 and TRBJ2-5, with a weak D call TRBD2 (6 bases). The CDR3 spans 12 residues. Germline values: CDR1 SQVTM, CDR2 ANQGSEA.

This clone was seen only a few times. The CDR3 protein is CASSYGGNQPQHF. CDR3 coding DNA: TGTGCCAGCAGTTACGGGGGGAATCAGCCCCAGCATTTT. The J gene is TRBJ1-5, the V gene TRBV6-6; TRBD1 might be the D (5 bases). Germline assignment: CDR1 MNHNY and CDR2 SVGAGI (reference sequence). CDR3 length: 13 residues. The germline V and J ends were trimmed by 2 bases and 4 bases, with 6 bases remaining between them.

The chain has TRBV27 and TRBJ2-7; 10 bases agree with TRBD1. Germline V lookup: CDR1 MNHEY, CDR2 SMNVEV (reference sequence). CDR3 length: 14 residues. V shed 2 bases, J shed 3 bases, and the junction held 1 base outside the gene matches. DNA for the CDR3: TGTGCCAGCAGTTTAGGACAGGGGGTCTACGAGCAGTACTTC. Its translation: CASSLGQGVYEQYF.

This clone was seen a handful of times. The rearrangement uses TRBV5-4 and TRBJ2-3; 10 bases map to TRBD2. From germline, CDR1 is SGHNT and CDR2 YYREEE (reference sequence). This CDR3 spans 16 amino acids. V lost 1 base to trimming and J lost 5 bases; unmatched junction nucleotides: 7. CDR3 sequence (DNA): TGTGCCAGCAGCTTGATGGCTAGCGGGGGAGGAGATACGCAGTATTTT. The encoded protein is CASSLMASGGGDTQYF.

The CDR3, as DNA: TGTGCCGGCGGGTGGGGACTAGCGGGGACCTACGAGCAGTACTTC. Translated: CAGGWGLAGTYEQYF. The rearrangement joins TRBV2 to TRBJ2-7, with 13 bases lining up with TRBD2. There are 15 residues in the CDR3. With V trimmed by 11 bases and J by 2 bases, 9 bases remained unmatched. Per germline, CDR1 SNHLY and CDR2 FYNNEI.

This chain joins TRBV28 and TRBJ2-2; D is possibly TRBD2 (5 bases). The CDR3 totals 14 residues. V lost 7 bases to trimming and J lost 2 bases, with 11 bases between them. From germline, CDR1 is MDHEN and CDR2 SYDVKM. The chain's CDR3 is CASTGRTNTGELFF. DNA of the CDR3: TGTGCCAGCACGGGAAGGACTAACACCGGGGAGCTGTTTTTT.

The CDR3, as DNA: TGTGCCAGCAGTCTTAGCTCACCCTCGGAGACCCAGTACTTC. As protein: CASSLSSPSETQYF. The V gene is TRBV6-5, the J gene TRBJ2-5; D is unresolved. The germline V gene encodes CDR1 MNHEY and CDR2 SVGAGI. The CDR3 runs to 14 residues. Trimming cost V 5 bases and J 5 bases, with 15 bases left between them.

The rearrangement uses TRBV5-1 and TRBJ2-2; 10 nucleotides align to TRBD2. Germline CDR1 is SGHRS and CDR2 is YFSETQ. J was trimmed by 1 base and V by 0 bases; bases with no gene match: 0. CDR3 length equals 16 residues. Here the CDR3 DNA reads TGCGCCAGCAGCTTGGGACTAGCGGGGAACACCGGGGAGCTGTTTTTT. Translation gives CASSLGLAGNTGELFF.

The chain carries TRBV6-5 and TRBJ2-5; TRBD2 is a possible D gene (5 bases). V lost 2 bases, J lost 3 bases, and 13 bases lay in between. There are 15 residues in the CDR3. The germline V gene has CDR1 MNHEY and CDR2 SVGAGI. The CDR3 nucleotides are TGTGCCAGCAGTTACAGTTTTACGGAGGAAGAGACCCAGTACTTC. Its translation is CASSYSFTEEETQYF.

V usage is TRBV5-6 and J usage is TRBJ2-7; D is perhaps TRBD2 (6 bases). Between the trimmed V and J ends, which lost 2 bases and 4 bases, there was a span of 7 bases. There are 12 residues in the CDR3. The germline V gene encodes CDR1 SGHDT and CDR2 YYEEEE. Here the CDR3 DNA reads TGTGCCAGCAGCTTCGGGAGTTACGAGCAGTACTTC. The encoded protein is CASSFGSYEQYF.

This chain connects TRBV2 to TRBJ2-7, with 10 bases aligning to TRBD1. Germline V gene sequence: CDR1 SNHLY, CDR2 FYNNEI. This CDR3 contains 14 residues. J gave up 4 bases and V 5 bases, and 5 bases lay outside the gene matches. In nucleotides, the CDR3 is TGTGCCAGCAGTCGACAGGGGGCCCCATACGAGCAGTACTTC. Protein sequence: CASSRQGAPYEQYF.

This sequence joins TRBV7-9 and TRBJ1-5; no clear D. Germline lookup yields CDR1 SEHNR and CDR2 FQNEAQ (reference sequence). V lost 0 bases and J 9 bases, leaving 12 bases between the germline ends. CDR3 length: 14 amino acids. The CDR3 here is CASSLAPEGRPQHF. CDR3 nucleotide sequence: TGTGCCAGCAGCTTAGCCCCCGAGGGAAGGCCCCAGCATTTT.

In its sample, this clone was seen once. This sequence joins TRBV28 and TRBJ2-5; 11 bases are a match to TRBD2. V gave up 6 bases and J gave up 1 base; unmatched junction bases: 1. This CDR3 spans 14 amino acids. In germline, CDR1 is MDHEN, CDR2 SYDVKM. CDR3 sequence: CASRTSGAQETQYF. The CDR3 DNA is TGTGCCAGCAGGACTAGCGGGGCCCAAGAGACCCAGTACTTC.

A single count supports this clone. The genes are TRBV27 and TRBJ2-2; TRBD1 matches 8 bases. Germline assignment: CDR1 MNHEY and CDR2 SMNVEV (reference sequence). V lost 3 bases, J lost 7 bases, and 4 bases stayed unmatched. This CDR3 has 14 residues. Written as DNA, the CDR3 is TGTGCCAGCAGTTTGGACAGGGAGATCGGGGAGCTGTTTTTT. Protein sequence: CASSLDREIGELFF.

This clone showed up just a few times. The chain couples TRBV5-1 to TRBJ2-2, with 12 bases lining up with TRBD2. Trimming removed 4 bases from V and 4 bases from J; junction bases left unmatched: 2. The germline V gene has CDR1 SGHRS and CDR2 YFSETQ. CDR3 length equals 15 residues. The CDR3 sequence is CASSPGLAGTGELFF. CDR3 sequence (DNA): TGCGCCAGCAGCCCGGGACTAGCGGGCACCGGGGAGCTGTTTTTT.

This clone is a singleton in its sample. This chain links TRBV30 with TRBJ1-1; no reliable D call. This CDR3 contains 15 residues. The V end lost 4 bases, the J end lost 3 bases, and 18 bases lay between the germline ends. Germline V gene lookup returns CDR1 GTSNPN and CDR2 SVGIG (reference sequence). The CDR3 reads CAWMRRWEGDTEAFF. The CDR3 nucleotides are TGTGCCTGGATGAGGCGTTGGGAGGGTGACACTGAAGCTTTCTTT. Looking up the rest from reference TRBV30 and TRBJ1-1 gives the full variable domain: SQTIHQWPATLVQPVGSPLSLECTVEGTSNPNLYWYRQAAGRGLQLLFYSVGIGQISSEVPQNLSASRPQDRQFILSSKKLLLSDSGFYLCAWMRRWEGDTEAFFGQGTRLTVV.

The chain employs TRBV10-3 and TRBJ2-5; D may be TRBD1 (5 bases). The assigned J gene may be wrong: the sequence end matches TRBJ2-7 better. The CDR3 covers 14 residues. Germline loops: CDR1 ENHRY, CDR2 SYGVKD. Here the CDR3 DNA reads TGTGCCATCAGTGAGTTCCAGGGCGCCTACGAGCAGTACTTC. This gives the protein CAISEFQGAYEQYF.

The chain has TRBV21-1 and TRBJ2-7; the table gives TRBD1 as D, unverified against the DNA. TRBV21-1 is a known pseudogene. The CDR3 spans 15 residues. CDR3 residues: CASSTRDRVSYEQYF. CDR3 DNA sequence: TGTGCCAGCAGCACCCGGGACAGGGTTTCCTACGAGCAGTACTTC.